The 29 T cell receptor beta chains below were found in one sample sequenced in a study of blood T cell repertoires in COVID-19. Libraries were prepared by immunoSEQ multiplex PCR; TCRdb keeps only in-frame clonotypes and omits some of them. Of more than 10,000 clones in the sample, 90% were seen once. Material for sequencing was peripheral blood. Source of these receptors: a human donor with active COVID-19. The donor label of this sample is uncertain.

The chain uses TRBV20-1 and TRBJ2-5; D is uncertain. The V gene lost 6 bases and the J gene lost 5 bases, with 4 bases spanning the gap. This CDR3 is built from 9 residues. Per germline, CDR1 DFQATT and CDR2 SNEGSKA (reference sequence). The CDR3 DNA sequence: TGCAGTGCCGGGGAGACCCAGTACTTC. This encodes CSAGETQYF.

This chain joins TRBV5-1 and TRBJ1-6; weak D call: TRBD1 (5 bases). With 0 bases removed from V and 7 bases from J, the gap between germline ends came to 11 bases. CDR3 length equals 15 residues. CDR1 is SGHRS and CDR2 is YFSETQ in the germline V gene. Here the CDR3 DNA reads TGCGCCAGCAGCTTGGTTGCAGGGATAAATTCACCCCTCCACTTT. Translating it yields CASSLVAGINSPLHF.

V gene TRBV6-7 combines with J gene TRBJ2-1; 13 bases fit TRBD2. TRBV6-7 is assigned to the ORF class and has an uncertain function. V shed 2 bases and J 0 bases; nucleotides not matched to a gene: 7. CDR3 size: 19 residues. The CDR3 loop is CASSYGGTSGVPSYNEQFF. CDR3 in DNA: TGTGCCAGCAGTTACGGCGGGACTAGCGGGGTTCCCTCCTACAATGAGCAGTTCTTC.

The V call is TRBV7-2, the J call TRBJ2-3; 7 nucleotides agree with TRBD1. Germline CDR1 reads SGHTA; CDR2 reads FQGNSA. CDR3 length: 13 amino acids. V dropped 3 bases and J dropped 5; count of bases not matched to a gene: 2. Here the CDR3 DNA reads TGTGCCAGCAGCTTCAACAGGGGAGATACGCAGTATTTT. The encoded protein is CASSFNRGDTQYF.

The gene calls are TRBV5-6 and TRBJ2-7, with 10 bases that match TRBD1. Germline loops: CDR1 SGHDT, CDR2 YYEEEE. V trimming: 6 bases; J trimming: 6 bases; junction bases outside the gene matches: 9. This CDR3 has 14 amino acids. The CDR3 is CASTFRDRGSEQYF. CDR3 DNA sequence: TGTGCCAGCACCTTCCGGGACAGGGGATCCGAGCAGTACTTC.

This clone was counted between two and nine times. The chain is built from TRBV5-1 and TRBJ1-2; weak D call: TRBD1 (5 bases). Trimming removed 0 bases from V and 12 bases from J, with 15 bases in between. CDR1 and CDR2 from the germline V gene are SGHRS and YFSETQ. This CDR3 is built from 13 residues. The CDR3 loop is CASSLDQGMADTF. DNA of the CDR3: TGCGCCAGCAGCTTGGATCAGGGAATGGCTGACACCTTC.

The V call is TRBV18, the J call TRBJ2-7; D might be TRBD1 (6 bases). The CDR3 spans 13 residues. Germline assignment: CDR1 KGHSH and CDR2 LQKENI. Trimming took 1 base from V and 6 from J, leaving 10 bases between them. CDR3 sequence: CASSPQGEAEQYF. In DNA form, the CDR3 reads TGTGCCAGCTCACCACAGGGGGAAGCCGAGCAGTACTTC.

This clone was observed a single time. The chain recombines TRBV19 with TRBJ2-2; possible D gene TRBD1, 6 bases. Trimming took 7 bases from V and 6 from J, leaving 15 bases between them. Germline values: CDR1 LNHDA, CDR2 SQIVND (reference sequence). The CDR3 has 14 amino acids. Here the CDR3 DNA reads TGTGCCAGTAATGTACAGGGTTATTCCGGGGAGCTGTTTTTT. Its translation: CASNVQGYSGELFF.

In DNA, the CDR3 is TGTGCCAGCAGTCGGGACAGCACCTACGAGCAGTACTTC. This gives the protein CASSRDSTYEQYF. The chain recombines TRBV12-3 or TRBV12-4 with TRBJ2-7, with TRBD1 matching 7 bases. With V trimmed by 5 bases and J by 2 bases, 3 bases remained unmatched. The CDR3 is 13 residues long.

By proportion, this clone is medium-sized. This chain connects TRBV6-6 to TRBJ1-3; D not resolved. Germline V gene sequence: CDR1 MNHNY, CDR2 SVGAGI (reference sequence). This CDR3 is 16 amino acids long. The V end was cut by 6 bases, the J end by 5 bases, with 20 bases between. The DNA for the CDR3 is TGTGCCAGCAGATCGCTCGACGACTCCCGAAGAAACACCATATATTTT. It is translated as CASRSLDDSRRNTIYF.

The genes are TRBV2 and TRBJ2-1; 7 bases align to TRBD1. CDR3 size: 12 residues. V shed 7 bases and J 6 bases; nucleotides not matched to a gene: 3. CDR1 is SNHLY, CDR2 FYNNEI, per germline. The CDR3 nucleotides are TGTGCCAGCAACTCAGGGGGCAATGAGCAGTTCTTC. As protein: CASNSGGNEQFF.

This rearrangement joins TRBV5-4 to TRBJ1-2; 7 bases are shared with TRBD1. CDR1 is SGHNT, CDR2 YYREEE, per germline (reference sequence). V trimming: 2 bases; J trimming: 4 bases; junction bases outside the gene matches: 5. The CDR3 sequence is 14 residues long. CDR3 sequence: CASSFDRESYGYTF. Here the CDR3 DNA reads TGTGCCAGCAGCTTCGACAGGGAAAGCTATGGCTACACCTTC.

The V and J genes are TRBV7-6 and TRBJ1-5, with TRBD1 matching over 8 bases. CDR3 length: 15 amino acids. CDR1 is SGHVS and CDR2 is FNYEAQ in the germline V gene. With 2 bases clipped from V and 5 bases from J, the junction kept 5 bases outside the gene matches. This CDR3 reads CASSLLQGAHQPQHF. The CDR3 DNA reads TGTGCCAGCAGCTTACTCCAGGGGGCCCATCAGCCCCAGCATTTT.

This clone was observed a few times. V is TRBV10-3 and J is TRBJ2-7, with 7 positions matching TRBD1. This CDR3 contains 12 residues. Germline CDR1 and CDR2: ENHRY and SYGVKD. V trimming: 11 bases; J trimming: 6 bases; junction bases outside the gene matches: 10. CDR3 in DNA: TGTGCCGTCAAAACAGGGGTCGGCGAGCAGTACTTC. Its translation is CAVKTGVGEQYF.

V and J are TRBV6-5 and TRBJ1-1, with 10 bases matching TRBD1. V lost 6 bases to trimming and J lost 7 bases; unmatched junction nucleotides: 5. The CDR3 runs 13 residues. CDR1 is MNHEY and CDR2 is SVGAGI in the germline V gene. CDR3 DNA sequence: TGTGCCAGCAGGGGGACAGGGGACGGTGAAGCTTTCTTT. This codes for CASRGTGDGEAFF.

The V and J genes are TRBV5-5 and TRBJ1-6, with a tentative D call TRBD1 (5 bases). Germline-derived CDR1 and CDR2 are SGHKS and YYEKEE (reference sequence). Between the trimmed V and J ends, which lost 5 bases and 4 bases, there was a span of 13 bases. This CDR3 is built from 15 residues. CDR3 sequence reads: CASRPQDLYNSPLHF. CDR3 nucleotide sequence: TGTGCCAGCAGGCCACAGGACCTGTATAATTCACCCCTCCACTTT.

The chain links TRBV7-9 to TRBJ1-4; 7 bases align to TRBD1. The CDR3 is 14 residues long. The junction had 3 bases not matched to a gene; V was cut back by 5 bases and J by 3 bases. Germline CDR1 reads SEHNR; CDR2 reads FQNEAQ (reference sequence). In DNA form, the CDR3 reads TGTGCCAGCAGCCGCGGGACAGCTAATGAAAAACTGTTTTTT. Encoded protein: CASSRGTANEKLFF.

The chain employs TRBV5-1 and TRBJ1-1, with a weak D call TRBD1 (6 bases). The ends were cut back, 5 bases at V and 3 bases at J, with 20 bases in the middle. Germline loops: CDR1 SGHRS, CDR2 YFSETQ. The CDR3 totals 16 residues. CDR3 amino acids: CASSSLTGREDTEAFF. Here the CDR3 DNA reads TGCGCCAGCAGTTCCCTGACAGGCCGCGAGGACACTGAAGCTTTCTTT.

The chain joins TRBV7-9 to TRBJ2-2, with D uncertain. Trimming left V 1 base short and J 4 bases short, with 7 bases between. Germline V lookup: CDR1 SEHNR, CDR2 FQNEAQ (reference sequence). This CDR3 region has 14 residues. The CDR3 protein is CASSLEARTGELFF. The CDR3 DNA is TGTGCCAGCAGCTTAGAAGCCCGCACCGGGGAGCTGTTTTTT.

This clone was observed a handful of times. This rearrangement joins TRBV15 to TRBJ2-7; 8 bases line up with TRBD1. V gave up 4 bases and J gave up 0 bases; unmatched junction bases: 5. Germline-derived CDR1 and CDR2 are LNHNV and YYDKDF (reference sequence). This CDR3 spans 15 amino acids. This CDR3 is CATSTPGQASYEQYF. The CDR3 nucleotides read TGTGCCACCAGCACACCGGGACAGGCCTCCTACGAGCAGTACTTC.

The J gene is TRBJ1-2, the V gene TRBV5-1; no clear D gene. Trimming stripped 4 bases from V and 2 bases from J, with 6 bases between. CDR3 length: 12 amino acids. Germline loops: CDR1 SGHRS, CDR2 YFSETQ. The CDR3 is CASSDGNYGYTF. The CDR3 DNA sequence: TGCGCCAGCAGCGACGGGAACTATGGCTACACCTTC. The full variable domain, with the rest looked up from reference TRBV5-1 and TRBJ1-2, is KAGVTQTPRYLIKTRGQQVTLSCSPISGHRSVSWYQQTPGQGLQFLFEYFSETQRNKGNFPGRFSGRQFSNSRSEMNVSTLELGDSALYLCASSDGNYGYTFGSGTRLTVV.

This chain links TRBV25-1 with TRBJ2-1; weak D call: TRBD2 (6 bases). Germline V gene data show CDR1 as MGHDK and CDR2 as SYGVNS. The CDR3 contains 11 residues. Trimming left V 8 bases short and J 7 bases short, with 9 bases between. CDR3 nucleotide sequence: TGTGCCAGCGCGGGGTTGAATGAGCAGTTCTTC. It codes for CASAGLNEQFF.

The DNA for the CDR3 is TGTGCCAGCAGTGGACGGGACTCTGGCACCATATATTTT. It codes for CASSGRDSGTIYF. The chain has TRBV2 and TRBJ1-3, with D possibly TRBD1 on 5 matching bases. This CDR3 comprises 13 residues. V was pared by 4 bases and J by 9 bases, with 13 bases between. Looked up from germline, CDR1 is SNHLY and CDR2 is FYNNEI.

The chain couples TRBV18 to TRBJ1-3; TRBD1 aligns across 7 bases. The J segment lost 3 bases and the V segment lost 2 bases, leaving 4 bases of the junction unmatched. The CDR3 runs to 15 residues. Germline assignment: CDR1 KGHSH and CDR2 LQKENI. CDR3: CASSPVRDSGNTIYF. The CDR3, as DNA: TGTGCCAGCTCACCAGTACGGGACAGTGGAAACACCATATATTTT. Using reference TRBV18 and TRBJ1-3 for the parts outside the CDR3, the full variable domain is NAGVMQNPRHLVRRRGQEARLRCSPMKGHSHVYWYRQLPEEGLKFMVYLQKENIIDESGMPKERFSAEFPKEGPSILRIQQVVRGDSAAYFCASSPVRDSGNTIYFGEGSWLTVV.

The V call is TRBV3-1 (or the pseudogene TRBV3-2), the J call TRBJ2-1; D possibly corresponds to TRBD2 (6 bases). The CDR3 contains 13 residues. Trimming cost V 7 bases and J 9 bases, with 16 bases left between them. Germline CDR1 and CDR2: LGHDT and YNNKEL (reference sequence). CDR3 DNA sequence: TGTGCCAGCACCGCGGCCGGGGGAGGTGAGCAGTTCTTC. Translation: CASTAAGGGEQFF.

DNA of the CDR3: TGTGCCAGCAGTTTTCTATTACCCCACTCTGGGGCCAACGTCCTGACTTTC. Translation: CASSFLLPHSGANVLTF. This chain joins TRBV28 and TRBJ2-6, with D uncertain. Germline V gives CDR1 MDHEN, CDR2 SYDVKM. This CDR3 is built from 17 residues. The V gene lost 3 bases and the J gene lost 0 bases, with 12 bases spanning the gap.

The chain has TRBV11-2 and TRBJ2-7; D is unclear. Germline assignment: CDR1 SGHAT and CDR2 FQNNGV. V was clipped by 5 bases and J by 6 bases, with 14 bases between them. This CDR3 has 13 residues. As DNA, the CDR3 is TGTGCCAGCAGCCCGCGGCAGTTTTCCGAGCAGTACTTC. Translated: CASSPRQFSEQYF.

V and J are TRBV6-2 or TRBV6-3 and TRBJ2-2; tentative D call: TRBD1 (6 bases). The CDR3 is made up of 15 amino acids. Germline CDR1 is MNHEY and CDR2 is SVGEGT. V was trimmed by 3 bases and J by 5 bases, leaving 13 bases between them. The CDR3 nucleotides are TGTGCCAGCAGTTATGTACAGGGCGGGACCGGGGAGCTGTTTTTT. Its protein product is CASSYVQGGTGELFF.

This rearrangement joins TRBV30 to TRBJ2-7; TRBD1 might be the D (5 bases). This CDR3 is 14 amino acids long. The V gene lost 2 bases and the J gene lost 6 bases, with 17 bases spanning the gap. Germline CDR1 is GTSNPN and CDR2 is SVGIG (reference sequence). The CDR3 reads CAWSSGMLRFEQYF. In DNA form, the CDR3 reads TGTGCCTGGAGTTCAGGGATGTTAAGGTTCGAGCAGTACTTC. Full variable domain (outside the CDR3, taken from reference TRBV30 and TRBJ2-7): SQTIHQWPATLVQPVGSPLSLECTVEGTSNPNLYWYRQAAGRGLQLLFYSVGIGQISSEVPQNLSASRPQDRQFILSSKKLLLSDSGFYLCAWSSGMLRFEQYFGPGTRLTVT.